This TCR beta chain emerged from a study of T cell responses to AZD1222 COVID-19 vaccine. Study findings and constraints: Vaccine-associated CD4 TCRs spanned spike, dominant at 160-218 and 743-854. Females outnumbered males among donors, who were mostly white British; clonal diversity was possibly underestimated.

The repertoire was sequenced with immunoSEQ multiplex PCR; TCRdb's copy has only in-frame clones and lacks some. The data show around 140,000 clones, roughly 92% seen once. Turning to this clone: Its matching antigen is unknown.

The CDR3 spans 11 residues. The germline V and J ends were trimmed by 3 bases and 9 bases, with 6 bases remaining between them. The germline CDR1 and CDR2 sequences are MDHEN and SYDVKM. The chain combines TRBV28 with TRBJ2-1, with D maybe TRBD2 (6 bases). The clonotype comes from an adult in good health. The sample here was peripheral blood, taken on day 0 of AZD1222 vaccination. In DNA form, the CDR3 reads TGTGCCAGCAGTTTTAGCGGTGAGCAGTTCTTC. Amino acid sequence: CASSFSGEQFF.